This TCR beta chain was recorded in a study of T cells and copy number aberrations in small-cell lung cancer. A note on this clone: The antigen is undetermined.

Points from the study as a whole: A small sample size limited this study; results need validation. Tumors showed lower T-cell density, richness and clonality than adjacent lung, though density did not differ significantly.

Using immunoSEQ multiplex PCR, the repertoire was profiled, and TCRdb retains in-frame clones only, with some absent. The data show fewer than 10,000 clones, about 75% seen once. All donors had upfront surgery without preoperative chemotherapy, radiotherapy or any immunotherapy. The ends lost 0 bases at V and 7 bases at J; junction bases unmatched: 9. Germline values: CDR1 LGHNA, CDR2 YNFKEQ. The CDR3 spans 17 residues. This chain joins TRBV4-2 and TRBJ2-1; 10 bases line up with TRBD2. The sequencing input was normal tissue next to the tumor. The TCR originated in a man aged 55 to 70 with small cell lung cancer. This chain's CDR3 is CASSQDFRLAGENEQFF. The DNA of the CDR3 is TGTGCCAGCAGCCAAGATTTTAGGCTAGCGGGAGAGAATGAGCAGTTCTTC.